The 13 T cell receptor beta chains presented below share a single source sample, sequenced in a study of T cells in Graves' hyperthyroidism and ophthalmopathy. RNA transcripts were the template for amplifying TCR beta CDR3 regions. First-round RT-PCR with HTBI primers amplified the TCR CDR3 region. TCRdb fed the multiplex PCR reads into MiXCR, producing one record per CDR3 protein. The sample has a few hundred thousand distinct CDR3 sequences; around 16% are singletons. Sequencing used blood. Every receptor here comes from a woman under 30 with Graves' hyperthyroidism that later progressed to Graves' ophthalmopathy.

This clonotype was counted ten times or more. This chain uses TRBV2 with TRBJ1-1; D perhaps matches TRBD1 (6 bases). Germline loops: CDR1 SNHLY, CDR2 FYNNEI. Trimming cost V 3 bases and J 1 base, with 12 bases left between them. The CDR3 length is 15 residues. CDR3 nucleotides: TGTGCCAGCAGTGACGTGGGGGCAAAGAACACTGAAGCTTTCTTT. Encoded protein: CASSDVGAKNTEAFF.

This clonotype has at least ten counts. The chain is built from TRBV2 and TRBJ2-1, with a possible D match to TRBD1 (5 bases). Germline loops: CDR1 SNHLY, CDR2 FYNNEI. CDR3 length: 13 residues. Trimming took off 11 bases at V and 5 bases at J, with 16 bases between the two ends. CDR3 sequence: CAGNRDRDNEQFF. CDR3 nucleotide sequence: TGTGCCGGGAACCGAGACAGAGACAATGAGCAGTTCTTC.

There are many counts of this clonotype. The chain couples TRBV7-2 to TRBJ2-7; 12 bases fit TRBD1. Germline CDR1 and CDR2: SGHTA and FQGNSA. The ends lost 2 bases at V and 3 bases at J; junction bases unmatched: 14. The CDR3 totals 19 residues. The CDR3 spells CASSLTGTGGFPPIYEQYF. The DNA for the CDR3 is TGTGCCAGCAGCTTAACCGGGACAGGGGGCTTCCCACCAATCTACGAGCAGTACTTC. Together with reference TRBV7-2 and TRBJ2-7, the CDR3 gives the full variable domain: GAGVSQSPSNKVTEKGKDVELRCDPISGHTALYWYRQSLGQGLEFLIYFQGNSAPDKSGLPSDRFSAERTGGSVSTLTIQRTQQEDSAVYLCASSLTGTGGFPPIYEQYFGPGTRLTVT.

This clonotype was detected a few times. This rearrangement joins TRBV6-1 to TRBJ1-2, with 7 bases aligning to TRBD1. This CDR3 is built from 15 residues. Germline assignment: CDR1 MNHNS and CDR2 SASEGT. Unmatched junction bases numbered 5, after V lost 2 bases and J lost 2 bases. CDR3 DNA: TGTGCCAGCAGTGAATTGGTAGGGGGCAACTATGGCTACACCTTC. Its translation is CASSELVGGNYGYTF.

The sample holds a few counts of this clonotype. V is TRBV24-1 and J is TRBJ1-1; D unclear. The germline CDR1 and CDR2 sequences are KGHDR and SFDVKD. Trimming pared 7 bases from V and 1 base from J, leaving 9 bases between. CDR3 size: 13 residues. Here the CDR3 reads CATSTAENTEAFF. CDR3 bases: TGTGCCACCAGCACAGCCGAGAACACTGAAGCTTTCTTT.

This clonotype was picked up a small number of times. The rearrangement joins TRBV6-1 to TRBJ2-1; 7 bases agree with TRBD2. This CDR3 is built from 17 residues. The ends lost 2 bases at V and 7 bases at J; junction bases unmatched: 14. The germline V gene has CDR1 MNHNS and CDR2 SASEGT. This CDR3 is CASSETLGRVGENEQFF. CDR3 nucleotide sequence: TGTGCCAGCAGTGAAACCTTAGGGAGGGTCGGGGAAAATGAGCAGTTCTTC.

In its sample, this clonotype was seen many times. CDR3 coding DNA: TGTGCCATCAGGGGGACAGGGGACAGCTACACCTTC. Protein sequence: CAIRGTGDSYTF. The chain employs TRBV10-3 and TRBJ1-2; TRBD1 matches 10 bases. With 6 bases clipped from V and 9 bases from J, the junction kept 4 bases outside the gene matches. Germline loops: CDR1 ENHRY, CDR2 SYGVKD. CDR3 length: 12 residues.

This clonotype was counted ten times or more. The genes are TRBV6-1 and TRBJ1-1; 9 bases agree with TRBD1. CDR3 length: 15 residues. Germline-derived CDR1 and CDR2 are MNHNS and SASEGT. After removal of 6 bases from V and 12 bases from J, the junction contained 17 bases not matched to a gene. CDR3 nucleotide sequence: TGTGCCAGCAGCCCGTCCCGGGACAGGGTCCAGAAAACTTTCTTT. Encoded protein: CASSPSRDRVQKTFF.

This clonotype turned up a few times. The chain carries TRBV18 and TRBJ2-2; TRBD1 agrees at 9 bases. Trimming removed 1 base from V and 6 bases from J; junction bases left unmatched: 6. This CDR3 is built from 16 residues. Germline V gene lookup returns CDR1 KGHSH and CDR2 LQKENI. The CDR3 sequence: CASSPQGQGLAGELFF. In DNA form, the CDR3 reads TGTGCCAGCTCACCACAGGGACAGGGTCTCGCCGGGGAGCTGTTTTTT.

The CDR3 reads CASSPQAPRLAGGNEQFF. CDR3 sequence (DNA): TGTGCCAGCAGCCCACAAGCCCCACGACTGGCGGGTGGGAATGAGCAGTTCTTC. The chain couples TRBV11-2 to TRBJ2-1, with D perhaps TRBD2 (5 bases). Germline CDR1 reads SGHAT; CDR2 reads FQNNGV. Trimming took 5 bases from V and 7 from J, leaving 27 bases between them. CDR3 length: 18 residues.

V usage is TRBV6-1 and J usage is TRBJ1-5, with unresolved D. The V end lost 2 bases, the J end lost 2 bases, and 10 bases lay between the germline ends. The germline CDR1 and CDR2 sequences are MNHNS and SASEGT. The length of the CDR3 is 15 residues. CDR3 region: CASSERRVGNQPQHF. The CDR3 DNA is TGTGCCAGCAGTGAAAGGAGGGTTGGCAATCAGCCCCAGCATTTT.

A note on this clonotype: A much bigger clone sits one base away, suggesting this may be a read error. The chain combines TRBV9 with TRBJ2-7; weak D call: TRBD2 (5 bases). This CDR3 has 16 amino acids. V lost 4 bases and J lost 0, with 17 bases in between. CDR1 and CDR2 from the germline V gene are SGDLS and YYNGEE. In nucleotides, the CDR3 is TGTGCCAGCAGCCCAAGGGTGGGAGAAGGCTCCTACGAGCAGTACTTC. It translates to CASSPRVGEGSYEQYF.

The chain uses TRBV12-3 or TRBV12-4 and TRBJ1-2; maybe TRBD1 (5 bases). The CDR3 is 14 amino acids. Trimming took 6 bases from V and 4 from J, leaving 15 bases between them. CDR3 protein: CASRLRDGVYGYTF. The CDR3 nucleotides read TGTGCCAGCAGGCTCCGGGACGGGGTCTATGGCTACACCTTC.